This entry describes one TCR beta chain. This clonotype was seen repeatedly, ten times or more. Its target antigen remains unknown. Per-base quality was not reported, and no clone a single base away is much larger than it. Library prep was done by PCR. The sample was run on an Illumina HiSeq 2500. To normalize quantification of the TCRbeta repertoire, the TCR libraries were built with molecular barcoding that relied on unique molecular identifiers. Clones were called with MiXCR by TCRdb after fastp trimmed the public reads at Q25, and only in-frame beta chains were retained. Every entry covers one CDR3 protein and lists the most common genes and DNA from its rows. Recorded for this sample are roughly 30,000 distinct CDR3 sequences; roughly 6.7% of them occurred a single time. The biggest ten clones account for 25% to 30% of the sample. This sample was taken from a study of T-cell reconstitution after alpha-beta-depleted transplantation in children (dated by TCRdb to between 2015 and 2016). About the investigation overall: Using TCR repertoire profiling, the study quantitatively followed how T-cell immune reconstitution unfolded in children after TCRalphabeta/CD19-depleted allogeneic hematopoietic cell transplantation.

The label giving this sample's time point can be read as: day 60 (about 2 months) after transplantation. The treatment or condition label here, explained by the study, means: allogeneic hematopoietic cell transplantation with graft depleted of TCRalphabeta T cells and CD19 B cells. The transplant recipients were children given TCRalphabeta/CD19-depleted allogeneic hematopoietic cell grafts. Study-wide findings and limitations: Hyperexpanded clone frequencies declined over subsequent months; after one year, T-cell counts and TCRbeta diversity were mostly attributed to newly produced T cells. In some patients, high TCRbeta diversity at day 60 was attributed to recipient T cells and intrathymic progenitors that had survived conditioning. The apparently early alphabetaT-cell count recovery about two months after transplant was reportedly dependent on only several hundred rapidly expanded clones derived from non-depleted graft cells.

The germline V gene yields LGHNA for CDR1 and YSLEER for CDR2. The V and J ends are trimmed by 5 bases and 1 base, leaving 10 bases between them. The CDR3 runs 14 amino acids, cysteine and phenylalanine included. The sequence is cut down to CDR3 DNA, 42 bases in frame from base 1. Specimen: peripheral blood, collected 60 days after TCRalphabeta/CD19-depleted stem cell transplant. The origin of this receptor is a child younger than two who had a stem cell transplant for acute myeloid leukemia, so the T cells may come from the graft donor. The sequence joins TRBV4-3 to TRBJ2-3; the D gene is unclear. The CDR3 loop reads CASSDGRGTDTQYF. The DNA is as follows: TGCGCCAGCAGCGACGGCCGTGGCACAGATACGCAGTATTTT.